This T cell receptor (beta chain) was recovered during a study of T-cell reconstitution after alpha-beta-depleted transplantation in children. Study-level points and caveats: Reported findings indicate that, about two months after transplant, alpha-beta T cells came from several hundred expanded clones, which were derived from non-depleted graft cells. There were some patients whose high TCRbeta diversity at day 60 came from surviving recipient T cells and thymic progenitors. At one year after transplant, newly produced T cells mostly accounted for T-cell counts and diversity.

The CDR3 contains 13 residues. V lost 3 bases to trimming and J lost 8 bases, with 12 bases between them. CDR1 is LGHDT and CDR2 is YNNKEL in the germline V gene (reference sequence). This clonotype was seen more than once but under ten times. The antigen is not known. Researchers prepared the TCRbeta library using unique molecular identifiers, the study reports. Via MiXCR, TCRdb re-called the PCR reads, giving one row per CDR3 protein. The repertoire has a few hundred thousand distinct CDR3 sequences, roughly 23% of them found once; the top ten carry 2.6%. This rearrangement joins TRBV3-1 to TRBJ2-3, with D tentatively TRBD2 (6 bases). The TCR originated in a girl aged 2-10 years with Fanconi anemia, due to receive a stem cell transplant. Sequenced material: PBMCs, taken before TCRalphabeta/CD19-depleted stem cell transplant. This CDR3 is CASSHTSPATQYF. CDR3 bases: TGTGCCAGCAGCCACACTAGCCCAGCTACGCAGTATTTT.